This T cell receptor beta chain is from a study of shared clonotypes between healthy human individuals. Libraries were prepared by immunoSEQ multiplex PCR; TCRdb keeps only in-frame clonotypes and omits some of them. The sample carries millions of clones, around nine tenths recorded once. Germline assignment: CDR1 MNHEY and CDR2 SVGAGI. Trimming stripped 2 bases from V and 7 bases from J, with 9 bases between. This CDR3 region has 13 residues. This sequence originates from a man younger than 30 in good health. This chain joins TRBV6-5 and TRBJ2-1; D uncertain. The sequencing sample was made of naive CD4+ T cells sorted from blood. Specified subset: CD45RA+ positively selected. In DNA form, the CDR3 reads TGTGCCAGCAGTTACCCGACTCTTAATGAGCAGTTCTTC. This translates into CASSYPTLNEQFF.